These T cell receptor beta chains were read from a single sample in a study of metastatic and nonmetastatic thyroid tumors. TCRdb re-called the PCR reads through MiXCR. The sample records about 19,000 clones, about a quarter being singletons. Sequencing was done on a sample of blood. Receptors were obtained from a male donor with papillary thyroid cancer or a benign thyroid nodule (not recorded which). Some clones in this sample may be carry-over from other donors' samples. The CDR3 runs from the conserved cysteine through the conserved F or W. D genes are given only for firm matches. Not all rows give a size; the values are once, few, many and, for expanded clones, a class.

V	D	size	J	length	CDR3	DNA
TRBV28	TRBD1	.	TRBJ1-2	17	CASSLGRTGQINYGYTF	TGTGCCAGCAGTTTAGGACGGACAGGCCAGATAAACTATGGCTACACCTTC
TRBV2	.	few	TRBJ2-3	15	CASSEANRLQDTQYF	TGTGCCAGCAGTGAAGCGAACAGACTGCAGGATACGCAGTATTTT
TRBV18	.	few	TRBJ1-1	16	CASSPIQPARNTEAFF	TGTGCCAGCTCACCAATCCAACCTGCAAGAAACACTGAAGCTTTCTTT
TRBV5-8	.	medium-sized	TRBJ2-1	15	CASSLELPGRNEQFF	TGTGCCAGCAGCTTGGAACTGCCCGGTAGAAATGAGCAGTTCTTC
TRBV9	TRBD2	.	TRBJ2-1	13	CASSGGGYNEQFF	TGTGCCAGCTCGGGAGGGGGGTACAATGAGCAGTTCTTC
TRBV27	TRBD1	.	TRBJ1-2	15	CASSIGQGGIYGYTF	TGTGCCAGCAGTATCGGACAGGGAGGAATCTATGGCTACACCTTC
TRBV29-1	TRBD1	many	TRBJ2-7	13	CSARGDSPYEQYF	TGCAGCGCCCGAGGGGACAGTCCCTACGAGCAGTACTTC
TRBV11-2	.	once	TRBJ2-1	15	CASSFALAIYNEQFF	TGTGCCAGCAGCTTCGCTCTAGCTATTTACAATGAGCAGTTCTTC
TRBV20-1	.	.	TRBJ2-5	13	CSAIPLGGETQYF	TGCAGTGCTATCCCGCTAGGGGGAGAGACCCAGTACTTC
TRBV6-1	TRBD2	medium-sized	TRBJ2-1	14	CATKRLAGDNEQFF	TGTGCCACCAAACGACTAGCGGGAGATAATGAGCAGTTCTTC
TRBV6-1	TRBD2	.	TRBJ2-7	15	CASSEGLAGFYEQYF	TGTGCCAGCAGTGAAGGGCTAGCGGGGTTCTACGAGCAGTACTTC
TRBV18	TRBD1	many	TRBJ1-4	14	CASSPGQIIEKLFF	TGTGCCAGCTCACCGGGACAGATTATTGAAAAACTGTTTTTT
TRBV6-2/TRBV6-3	.	few	TRBJ2-1	15	CASSYGSPDYNEQFF	TGTGCCAGCAGTTACGGCTCCCCAGATTACAATGAGCAGTTCTTC
TRBV4-2	.	medium-sized	TRBJ1-2	14	CASSQEFRPYGYTF	TGTGCCAGCAGCCAAGAATTTCGCCCTTATGGCTACACCTTC
TRBV6-1	TRBD2	medium-sized	TRBJ2-7	12	CASGTSAYEQYF	TGTGCCAGCGGGACTAGCGCCTACGAGCAGTACTTC
TRBV27	.	few	TRBJ2-1	14	CASRFGGRVNEQFF	TGTGCCAGCAGATTCGGGGGAAGGGTCAATGAGCAGTTCTTC
TRBV19	.	.	TRBJ2-3	16	CASSSLRAGGTDTQYF	TGTGCCAGTAGTAGCCTACGGGCCGGGGGCACAGATACGCAGTATTTT